Listed below are T cell receptor beta chains from one sample, sequenced in a study of immune aging and cytomegalovirus after organ transplant. TCRdb reanalysed the single-cell sequencing reads using MiXCR and keeps one entry per CDR3 protein. The sample contains about 21,000 distinct CDR3 sequences, just over 35% of which appear only once. Antigens of these TCRs are unknown. The sequencing here drew on CMV peptide-activated CD4+ and CD8+ T cells sorted from blood, taken at five time points, pooled. These receptors came from a female donor who had a heart transplant and CMV viremia. Each CDR3 is given with its conserved first and last residue. The D gene is left open where the match is weak. Expanded clones get a size class; other rows say once, few or many, or leave the size out.

>NA|TRBJ2-5|15|TRBV19|many
TGTGCCAGTAGTATCGGATGGGGGGGCGGGGAGACCCAGTACTTC
CASSIGWGGGETQYF
>TRBD1|TRBJ2-7|14|TRBV5-1|many
TGCGCCAGCAGCTTGGATCCAGGGGGCTACGAGCAGTACTTC
CASSLDPGGYEQYF
>TRBD2|TRBJ2-7|16|TRBV12-3/TRBV12-4|medium-sized
TGTGCCAGCAGCACCCGATCGGGACTAGCTCTGAACGAGCAGTACTTC
CASSTRSGLALNEQYF
>NA|TRBJ1-1|14|TRBV19|once
TGTGCCAGTAGGCAAGAGATGGCAGAAACTGAAGCTTTCTTT
CASRQEMAETEAFF
>NA|TRBJ2-5|12|TRBV20-1|few
TGCAGTGCTAGACTCGACGGATATACCCAGTACTTC
CSARLDGYTQYF
>NA|TRBJ2-5|13|TRBV9|NA
TGTGCCGGCAGCCCAGAAACAGTGGAGACCCAGTACTTC
CAGSPETVETQYF
>NA|TRBJ2-5|12|TRBV3-1|NA
TGTGCCAGCAGCCGCCTCCCCGAGACCCAGTACTTC
CASSRLPETQYF
>NA|TRBJ1-1|14|TRBV7-9|medium-sized
TGTGCCAGCAGCTTAGGGTTCCGAAACACTGAAGCTTTCTTT
CASSLGFRNTEAFF
>NA|TRBJ2-7|14|TRBV24-1|many
TGTGCCACCAGTGTCGGCGGGGCTTCCTACGGGCAGTGCTTC
CATSVGGASYGQCF
>NA|TRBJ2-3|12|TRBV29-1|few
TGCAGCGTTCTATCAGGGACAGATACGCAGTATTTT
CSVLSGTDTQYF
>NA|TRBJ2-5|11|TRBV2|many
TGTGCCAGCAGTGAAGAGTCGGGCGCGTACTTC
CASSEESGAYF
>NA|TRBJ1-2|14|TRBV20-1|NA
TGCAGTGCTAGAGATCCTGGGGGGGTCTATGGCTACACCTTC
CSARDPGGVYGYTF
>TRBD2|TRBJ2-5|14|TRBV20-1|NA
TGCAGTGCTAGGCCGGGACTAGCGCTAGAGACCCAGTACTTC
CSARPGLALETQYF
>TRBD1|TRBJ1-5|16|TRBV12-3/TRBV12-4|many
TGTGCCAGCAGTTCCGCGGGACAGGGGGGGATCCAGCCCCAGCATTTT
CASSSAGQGGIQPQHF
>NA|TRBJ2-1|14|TRBV28|once
TGTGCCAGCGGAAACTTGGGGGAGTACAATGAGCAGCCCTTC
CASGNLGEYNEQPF
>TRBD2|TRBJ2-7|18|TRBV5-6|many
TGTGCCAGCAGCTTGCTGTGGTCAGGGACTAGGGGGGACTACGAGCAGTACTTC
CASSLLWSGTRGDYEQYF
>NA|TRBJ2-7|13|TRBV2|few
TGTGCCAGCAGCCGTCTCCCTAGCACGGGCCTGGGCTTC
CASSRLPSTGLGF
>NA|TRBJ2-4|15|TRBV3-1|many
TGTGCCAGCAGCCAAATTTGGGGGGACAAAAACATTCAGTACTTC
CASSQIWGDKNIQYF
>NA|TRBJ2-7|16|TRBV7-2|medium-sized
TGTGCCAGCAGCTTAGCAAAGCGGGTGAACTCCTACGAGCAGTACTTC
CASSLAKRVNSYEQYF
>NA|TRBJ1-1|10|TRBV4-1|NA
TGCGCCAGCAGCCAAGACTTCCCAGTCTTT
CASSQDFPVF